This T cell receptor (beta chain) was observed in a study of molecular identifiers for immune sequencing clone quantification. Sorting selected naive CD8 T cells with a CD8+CD4-CCR7+CD45RA+ phenotype. Germline CDR1 reads KGHDR; CDR2 reads SFDVKD. The CDR3 spans 14 residues. V dropped 7 bases and J dropped 2 bases, with 10 bases sitting between them. A word on this clonotype: It may be a read error: a sequence one base away is much more abundant.

Via MiXCR, TCRdb re-called the PCR reads, giving one row per CDR3 protein. The sample contains some 94,000 distinct CDR3 sequences, approximately 23% of which appear only once. The chain combines TRBV24-1 with TRBJ2-2; D may be TRBD1 (6 bases). Source material: naive CD8+ T cells from blood, with Jurkat cell RNA spiked in. The subset was: FACS-sorted CD8+CD4-CCR7+CD45RA+ naive T cells. This sequence originates from a human donor in good health. Some libraries in this study had Jurkat cell RNA spiked in. For the CDR3, the DNA is TGTGCCACCAGGACAGGAGACAACACCGGGGAGCTGTTTTTT. Its translation: CATRTGDNTGELFF.